The rows below give T cell receptor beta chains drawn from one sample of a study of Ad26.COV2.S vaccination and SARS-CoV-2 variants. The repertoire was sequenced with immunoSEQ multiplex PCR; TCRdb's copy has only in-frame clones and lacks some. Of roughly 300,000 clones in the sample, around 89% were seen once. The sample here was peripheral blood, taken in a trial of Ad26.COV2.S vaccine versus placebo. The receptors were gathered from a person between 18 and 59 years old who received the Ad26.COV2.S COVID-19 vaccine or a placebo. Each CDR3 is given with its conserved first and last residue. The D gene is left open where the match is weak. Not every row has a clone size; where given, it reads once, few, many or a size class.

CDR3 | DNA | J | V | size | D | length
CASAATGSMYEQYF | TGTGCCAGTGCCGCAACCGGGTCCATGTACGAGCAGTACTTC | TRBJ2-7 | TRBV19 | once | - | 14
CASGDGATNEKLFF | TGTGCCAGCGGGGACGGGGCAACTAATGAAAAACTGTTTTTT | TRBJ1-4 | TRBV19 | - | - | 14
CASSIEVWQSYEQYF | TGTGCCAGTAGTATAGAGGTCTGGCAGTCCTACGAGCAGTACTTC | TRBJ2-7 | TRBV19 | - | - | 15
CASRVPSPMAPSSYEQYF | TGTGCCAGCAGGGTTCCTTCCCCAATGGCGCCGAGCTCCTACGAGCAGTACTTC | TRBJ2-7 | TRBV28 | - | - | 18
CASSVDEGSNEKLFF | TGTGCCAGCAGCGTAGACGAGGGCTCTAATGAAAAACTGTTTTTT | TRBJ1-4 | TRBV9 | once | - | 15
CATSRDYTDNYGYTF | TGTGCCACCAGCAGAGATTATACAGACAACTATGGCTACACCTTC | TRBJ1-2 | TRBV15 | few | - | 15
CASSPTSPGGRSPGELFF | TGTGCCAGCTCACCAACATCACCGGGAGGAAGGTCCCCCGGGGAGCTGTTTTTT | TRBJ2-2 | TRBV18 | - | TRBD2 | 18
CASSLGVVSREQYF | TGCGCCAGCAGCTTGGGGGTAGTTTCGAGAGAGCAGTACTTC | TRBJ2-7 | TRBV5-1 | - | - | 14
CASSRLGQGALGYTF | TGTGCCAGCAGCCGCCTCGGGCAGGGGGCGCTTGGCTACACCTTC | TRBJ1-2 | TRBV5-4 | - | TRBD1 | 15
CATSYAKGIGNTEAFF | TGTGCCACCAGCTACGCCAAGGGCATCGGGAACACTGAAGCTTTCTTT | TRBJ1-1 | TRBV15 | - | - | 16
CASSLEGQVYYEQYF | TGCGCCAGCAGCTTGGAAGGACAGGTGTACTACGAGCAGTACTTC | TRBJ2-7 | TRBV5-1 | - | TRBD1 | 15
CASSPGGTGTARGYTF | TGTGCCAGTAGTCCAGGGGGGACAGGGACCGCGCGAGGCTACACCTTC | TRBJ1-2 | TRBV19 | once | TRBD1 | 16
CATSARGINYGYTF | TGTGCCACCAGTGCCCGGGGGATTAACTATGGCTACACCTTC | TRBJ1-2 | TRBV24-1 | - | - | 14
CASSLSRPGSNYGYTF | TGTGCCAGCTCACTCTCCCGGCCCGGGAGTAACTATGGCTACACCTTC | TRBJ1-2 | TRBV18 | - | - | 16
CASSKMDSTSGNTIYF | TGCGCCAGCAGCAAGATGGACAGTACATCTGGAAACACCATATATTTT | TRBJ1-3 | TRBV5-1 | - | - | 16
CASSEDRHSGNTIYF | TGTGCCAGCAGTGAAGACAGGCACTCTGGAAACACCATATATTTT | TRBJ1-3 | TRBV6-1 | - | - | 15
CASSWGVAYNSPLHF | TGTGCCAGCAGTTGGGGTGTGGCCTATAATTCACCCCTCCACTTT | TRBJ1-6 | TRBV6-5 | - | - | 15
CASRAGGVGQETQYF | TGTGCCAGCAGGGCAGGGGGGGTCGGCCAAGAGACCCAGTACTTC | TRBJ2-5 | TRBV28 | - | - | 15